This TCR beta chain was identified during a study of cytomegalovirus exposure and HLA in healthy donors. The study, taken as a whole, reports: Most TCR sequences were uncommon, yet certain public TCRs appeared in many donors.

Germline V CDR1 and CDR2: SGHRS, YFSETQ. This CDR3 comprises 14 residues. Between the trimmed V and J ends, which lost 6 bases and 3 bases, there was a span of 16 bases. The validation cohort, a group of more than 100 subjects, included the donors and was separate from the roughly 670-subject first cohort. This clone was observed a single time. Its specificity is unknown. The table came from immunoSEQ multiplex PCR; TCRdb's copy has only in-frame clones and leaves some out. The table includes roughly 100,000 clones, about 95% detected once. This clonotype was obtained from a woman between 18 and 29 years old in good health and CMV-seronegative. The gene calls are TRBV5-1 and TRBJ2-7; D possibly corresponds to TRBD1 (6 bases). Sequences were obtained from PBMCs. The CDR3 DNA sequence: TGCGCCAGCATCCCAGGGCAGGGGTACTACGAGCAGTACTTC. Its translation: CASIPGQGYYEQYF.